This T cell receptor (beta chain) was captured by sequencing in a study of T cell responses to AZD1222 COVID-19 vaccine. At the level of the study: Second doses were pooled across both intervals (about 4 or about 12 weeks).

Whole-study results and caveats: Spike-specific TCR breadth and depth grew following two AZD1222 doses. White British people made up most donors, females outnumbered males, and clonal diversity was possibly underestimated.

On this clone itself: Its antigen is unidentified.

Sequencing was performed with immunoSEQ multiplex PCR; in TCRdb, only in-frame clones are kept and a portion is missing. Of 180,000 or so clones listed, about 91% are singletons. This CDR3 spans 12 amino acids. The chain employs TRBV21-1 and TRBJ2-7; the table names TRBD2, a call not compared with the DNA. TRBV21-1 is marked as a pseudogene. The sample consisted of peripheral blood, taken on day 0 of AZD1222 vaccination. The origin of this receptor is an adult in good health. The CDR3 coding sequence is TGTGCCACCGGGGGGGGCCCCTACGAGCAGTACTTC. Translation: CATGGGPYEQYF.